The present TCR beta chain was sequenced within a study of graft-versus-host responses after intestinal transplantation. Study in general: Transplant types were multivisceral, liver-intestinal, or isolated intestinal. Every one of the recipients received anti-thymocyte globulin induction and afterwards took tacrolimus and steroids for around 3 years. Findings and caveats of the study: In recipient marrow, GvH clones were found, and some appeared first in ileum or blood. Peak circulating GvH clone levels were associated with early post-transplant HvG declines.

The repertoire was sequenced with immunoSEQ multiplex PCR; TCRdb's copy has only in-frame clones and lacks some. The sample carries 89,000 or so clones, around 84% recorded once. Of note for this clone: Antigen unknown.

This receptor was taken from a human donor who received an intestinal transplant. Specimen: unstimulated CD4+ T cells sorted from spleen or lymph node cells, collected before intestinal transplant.

CDR3 sequence: CASSRGLAGEQETQYF. CDR3 nucleotides: TGCGCCAGCAGCCGGGGACTAGCGGGGGAGCAAGAGACCCAGTACTTC. The genes are TRBV5-1 and TRBJ2-5, with 14 bases matching TRBD2. Per germline, CDR1 SGHRS and CDR2 YFSETQ. This CDR3 spans 16 amino acids. The junction had 4 bases not matched to a gene; V was cut back by 4 bases and J by 2 bases. The variable domain in full, with the rest retrieved from reference TRBV5-1 and TRBJ2-5, is KAGVTQTPRYLIKTRGQQVTLSCSPISGHRSVSWYQQTPGQGLQFLFEYFSETQRNKGNFPGRFSGRQFSNSRSEMNVSTLELGDSALYLCASSRGLAGEQETQYFGPGTRLLVL.